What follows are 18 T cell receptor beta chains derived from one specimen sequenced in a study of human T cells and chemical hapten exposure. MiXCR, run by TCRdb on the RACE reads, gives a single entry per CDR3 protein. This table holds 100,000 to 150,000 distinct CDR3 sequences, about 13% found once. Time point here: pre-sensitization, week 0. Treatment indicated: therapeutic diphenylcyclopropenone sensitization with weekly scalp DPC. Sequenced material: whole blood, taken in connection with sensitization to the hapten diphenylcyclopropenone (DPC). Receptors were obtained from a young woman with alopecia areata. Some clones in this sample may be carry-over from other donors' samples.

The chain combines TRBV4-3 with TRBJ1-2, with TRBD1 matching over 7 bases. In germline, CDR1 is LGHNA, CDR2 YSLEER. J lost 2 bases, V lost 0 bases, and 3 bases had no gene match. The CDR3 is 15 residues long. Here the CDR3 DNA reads TGCGCCAGCAGCCAAGAGAGGGGGCAGAACTATGGCTACACCTTC. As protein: CASSQERGQNYGYTF.

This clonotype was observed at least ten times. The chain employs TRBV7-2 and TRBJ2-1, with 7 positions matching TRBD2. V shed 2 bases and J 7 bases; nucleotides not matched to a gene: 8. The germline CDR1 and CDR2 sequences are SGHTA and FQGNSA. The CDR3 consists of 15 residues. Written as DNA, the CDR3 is TGTGCCAGCAGCTTACAGGAGGTCGGGGGGAATGAGCAGTTCTTC. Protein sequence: CASSLQEVGGNEQFF.

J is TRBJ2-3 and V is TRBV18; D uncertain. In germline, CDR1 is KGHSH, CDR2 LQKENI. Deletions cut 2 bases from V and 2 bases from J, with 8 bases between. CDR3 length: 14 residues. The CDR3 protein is CASSPTTSTDTQYF. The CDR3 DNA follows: TGTGCCAGCTCACCAACGACTTCCACAGATACGCAGTATTTT.

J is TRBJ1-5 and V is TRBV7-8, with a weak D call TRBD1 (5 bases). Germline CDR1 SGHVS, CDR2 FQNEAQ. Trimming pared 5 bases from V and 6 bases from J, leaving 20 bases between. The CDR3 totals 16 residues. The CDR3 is CASSPMTGGVGQPQHF. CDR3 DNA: TGTGCCAGCAGCCCCATGACGGGGGGGGTTGGTCAGCCCCAGCATTTT.

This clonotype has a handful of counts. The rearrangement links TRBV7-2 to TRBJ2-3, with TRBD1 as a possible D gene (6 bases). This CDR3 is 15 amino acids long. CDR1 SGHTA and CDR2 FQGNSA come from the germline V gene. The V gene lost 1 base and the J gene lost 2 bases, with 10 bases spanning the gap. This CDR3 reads CASSLDGTPTDTQYF. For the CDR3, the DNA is TGTGCCAGCAGCTTAGACGGGACACCCACAGATACGCAGTATTTT.

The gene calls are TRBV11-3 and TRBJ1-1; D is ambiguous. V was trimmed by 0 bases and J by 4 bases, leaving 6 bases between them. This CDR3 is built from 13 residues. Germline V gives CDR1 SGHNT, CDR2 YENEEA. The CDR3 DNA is TGTGCCAGCAGCTTAGAAACGGGCACTGAAGCTTTCTTT. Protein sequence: CASSLETGTEAFF.

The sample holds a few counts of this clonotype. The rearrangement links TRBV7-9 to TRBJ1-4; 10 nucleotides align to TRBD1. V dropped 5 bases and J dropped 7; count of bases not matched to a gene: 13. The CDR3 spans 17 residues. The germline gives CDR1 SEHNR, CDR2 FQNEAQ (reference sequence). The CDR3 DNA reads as TGTGCCAGCAGCCTTTCCGGGACAGGGGTAGAAAGTGAAAAACTGTTTTTT. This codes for CASSLSGTGVESEKLFF.

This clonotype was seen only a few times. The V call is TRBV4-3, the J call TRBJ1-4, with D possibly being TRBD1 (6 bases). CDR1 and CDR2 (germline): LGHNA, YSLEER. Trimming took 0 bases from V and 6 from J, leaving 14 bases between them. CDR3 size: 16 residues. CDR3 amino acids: CASSQDPRGQYEKLFF. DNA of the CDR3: TGCGCCAGCAGCCAAGATCCCCGAGGACAGTATGAAAAACTGTTTTTT.

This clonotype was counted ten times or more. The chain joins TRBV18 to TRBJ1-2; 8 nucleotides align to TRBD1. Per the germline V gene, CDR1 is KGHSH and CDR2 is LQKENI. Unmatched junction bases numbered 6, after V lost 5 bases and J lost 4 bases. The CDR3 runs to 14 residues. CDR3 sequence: CASSGAGGTYGYTF. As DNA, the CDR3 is TGTGCCAGCTCAGGGGCAGGGGGCACCTATGGCTACACCTTC.

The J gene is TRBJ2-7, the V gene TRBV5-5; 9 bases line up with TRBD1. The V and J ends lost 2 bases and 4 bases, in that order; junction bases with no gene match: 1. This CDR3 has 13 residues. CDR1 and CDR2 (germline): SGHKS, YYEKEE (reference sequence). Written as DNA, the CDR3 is TGTGCCAGCAGCTTTGGGACAGGGTACGAGCAGTACTTC. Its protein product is CASSFGTGYEQYF.

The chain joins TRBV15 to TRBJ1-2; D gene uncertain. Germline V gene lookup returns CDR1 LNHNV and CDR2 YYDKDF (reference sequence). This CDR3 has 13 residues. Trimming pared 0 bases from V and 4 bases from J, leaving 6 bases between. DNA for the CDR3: TGTGCCACCAGCAGAGAATTCAGCTATGGCTACACCTTC. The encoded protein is CATSREFSYGYTF.

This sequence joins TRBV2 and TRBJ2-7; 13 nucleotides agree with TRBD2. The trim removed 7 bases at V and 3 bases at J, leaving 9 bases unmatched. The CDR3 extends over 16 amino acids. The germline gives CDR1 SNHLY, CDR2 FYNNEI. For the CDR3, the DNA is TGTGCCAGCACCCCAGGGACTAGCGGGGTCCACTACGAGCAGTACTTC. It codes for CASTPGTSGVHYEQYF.

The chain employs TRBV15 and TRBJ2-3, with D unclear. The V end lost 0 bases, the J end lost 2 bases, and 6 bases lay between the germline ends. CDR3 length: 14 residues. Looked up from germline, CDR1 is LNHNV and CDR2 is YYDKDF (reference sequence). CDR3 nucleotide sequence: TGTGCCACCAGCAGAGACCCCCCCACAGATACGCAGTATTTT. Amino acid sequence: CATSRDPPTDTQYF.

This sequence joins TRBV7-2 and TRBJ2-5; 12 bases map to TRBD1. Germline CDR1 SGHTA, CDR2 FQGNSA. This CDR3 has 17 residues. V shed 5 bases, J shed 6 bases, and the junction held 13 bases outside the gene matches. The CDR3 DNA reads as TGTGCCAGCAGCCCCTTTGGGACAGGGGGCGCCCCTAAGACCCAGTACTTC. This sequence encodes CASSPFGTGGAPKTQYF.

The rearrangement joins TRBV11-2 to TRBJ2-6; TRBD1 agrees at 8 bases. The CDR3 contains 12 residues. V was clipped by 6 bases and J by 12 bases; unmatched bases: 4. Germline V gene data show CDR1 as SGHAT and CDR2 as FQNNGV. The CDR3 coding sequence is TGTGCCAGCAGAGCCACAGGGGGCGTCCTGACTTTC. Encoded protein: CASRATGGVLTF.

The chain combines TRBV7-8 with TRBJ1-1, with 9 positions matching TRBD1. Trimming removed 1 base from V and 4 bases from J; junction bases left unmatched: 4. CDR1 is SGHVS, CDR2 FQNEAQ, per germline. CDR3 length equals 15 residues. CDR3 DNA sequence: TGTGCCAGCAGCTTAGAGGGACAGGGAACCACTGAAGCTTTCTTT. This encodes CASSLEGQGTTEAFF.

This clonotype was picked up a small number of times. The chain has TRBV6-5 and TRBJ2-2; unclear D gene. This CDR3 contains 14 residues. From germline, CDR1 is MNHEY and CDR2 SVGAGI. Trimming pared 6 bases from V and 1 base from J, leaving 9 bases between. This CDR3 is CASSSRWNTGELFF. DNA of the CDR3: TGTGCCAGCAGCTCCCGTTGGAACACCGGGGAGCTGTTTTTT.

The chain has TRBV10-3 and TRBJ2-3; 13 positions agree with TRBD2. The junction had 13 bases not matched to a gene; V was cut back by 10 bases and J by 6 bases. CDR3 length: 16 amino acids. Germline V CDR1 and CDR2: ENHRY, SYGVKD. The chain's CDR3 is CATSRRTSGGVDTQYF. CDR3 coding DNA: TGTGCCACCTCCCGGAGAACTAGCGGGGGGGTGGATACGCAGTATTTT.